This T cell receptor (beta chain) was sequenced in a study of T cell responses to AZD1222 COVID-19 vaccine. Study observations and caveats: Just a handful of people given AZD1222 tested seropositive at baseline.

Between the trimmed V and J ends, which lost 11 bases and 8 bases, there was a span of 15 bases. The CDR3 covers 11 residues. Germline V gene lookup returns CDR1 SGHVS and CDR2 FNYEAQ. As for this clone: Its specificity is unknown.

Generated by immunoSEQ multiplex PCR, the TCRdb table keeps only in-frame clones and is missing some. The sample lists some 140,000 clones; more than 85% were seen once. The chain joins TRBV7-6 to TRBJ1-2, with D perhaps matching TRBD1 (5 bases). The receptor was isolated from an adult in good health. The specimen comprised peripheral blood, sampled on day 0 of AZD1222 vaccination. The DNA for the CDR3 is TGTGCCTCCAGGGATACGAGGGGCTACACCTTC. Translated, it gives CASRDTRGYTF.